A single sample gave rise to the 28 T cell receptor beta chains below, sequenced in a study of cytomegalovirus exposure and HLA in healthy donors. The PCR contained 60 Vbeta and 13 Jbeta primers. Assay: immunoSEQ multiplex PCR; the TCRdb copy retains only in-frame clones and omits some. The data contain more than 100,000 clones, roughly 80% of them singletons. Sequences were obtained from PBMCs. The receptors derive from a woman between 50 and 59 years old in good health and CMV-seropositive.

J is TRBJ1-1 and V is TRBV9; TRBD1 matches 8 bases. The germline V gene has CDR1 SGDLS and CDR2 YYNGEE. CDR3 length: 15 residues. Trimming took 4 bases from V and 0 from J; bases not matched to a gene: 5. CDR3 bases: TGTGCCAGCAGCTTCGGACAGGGAATGAACACTGAAGCTTTCTTT. This sequence encodes CASSFGQGMNTEAFF.

The chain carries TRBV28 and TRBJ2-7, with TRBD2 matching 7 bases. The CDR3 loop spans 15 amino acids. With V trimmed by 7 bases and J by 3 bases, 12 bases remained unmatched. Germline assignment: CDR1 MDHEN and CDR2 SYDVKM. The CDR3 bases are TGTGCCAGCAACCCTCGTGGGGAGGGCGACTACGAGCAGTACTTC. Translation: CASNPRGEGDYEQYF.

This clone was observed once. The chain links TRBV27 to TRBJ2-1; possibly TRBD1 for D (6 bases). Germline V lookup: CDR1 MNHEY, CDR2 SMNVEV (reference sequence). The CDR3 runs 14 residues. Trimming took off 4 bases at V and 9 bases at J, with 16 bases between the two ends. The CDR3 loop reads CASSSSRQGLEQFF. For the CDR3, the DNA is TGTGCCAGCAGTTCATCCCGCCAGGGGCTTGAGCAGTTCTTC.

The chain uses TRBV5-1 and TRBJ2-3, with TRBD2 identical over 14 bases. Trimming removed 4 bases from V and 5 bases from J; junction bases left unmatched: 15. The V gene's germline CDR1 is SGHRS and CDR2 YFSETQ. This CDR3 region has 19 residues. The CDR3 loop is CASSPEGSGLAGGRDTQYF. The CDR3 DNA reads as TGCGCCAGCAGCCCGGAAGGGTCTGGACTAGCGGGAGGAAGAGATACGCAGTATTTT.

The V call is TRBV6-4, the J call TRBJ2-3; TRBD1 matches 8 bases. V dropped 5 bases and J dropped 2; count of bases not matched to a gene: 6. Germline CDR1 MRHNA, CDR2 SNTAGT. The CDR3 consists of 15 residues. The CDR3 nucleotides are TGTGCCAGCAGTCGGGGACAGGTGACCACAGATACGCAGTATTTT. Translated: CASSRGQVTTDTQYF.

CDR3 in DNA: TGTGCCAGCAGCTTAGGAGGGGTTTCTTATGGCTACACCTTC. Protein sequence: CASSLGGVSYGYTF. The rearrangement joins TRBV5-6 to TRBJ1-2; possible D gene TRBD1, 5 bases. V was pared by 2 bases and J by 5 bases, with 13 bases between. The CDR3 is 14 residues long. CDR1 SGHDT and CDR2 YYEEEE come from the germline V gene.

The chain uses TRBV9 and TRBJ2-5, with TRBD2 matching over 7 bases. The DNA end favors TRBJ2-7, so the J call may be wrong. The length of the CDR3 is 16 residues. CDR1 and CDR2 (germline): SGDLS, YYNGEE. CDR3 in amino acids: CASSPKGGEGFYEQYF. DNA of the CDR3: TGTGCCAGCAGCCCCAAAGGCGGGGAGGGCTTCTACGAGCAGTACTTC.

The chain recombines TRBV18 with TRBJ1-2; tentatively, D is TRBD1 (6 bases). Trimming removed 4 bases at V and 3 bases at J, with 12 bases between. There are 14 residues in the CDR3. Germline V CDR1 and CDR2: KGHSH, LQKENI. The CDR3 bases are TGTGCCAGCTCACAGCAGGGGTCGGACTATGGCTACACCTTC. It translates to CASSQQGSDYGYTF. Supplemented by reference TRBV18 and TRBJ1-2, the full variable domain reads NAGVMQNPRHLVRRRGQEARLRCSPMKGHSHVYWYRQLPEEGLKFMVYLQKENIIDESGMPKERFSAEFPKEGPSILRIQQVVRGDSAAYFCASSQQGSDYGYTFGSGTRLTVV.

This chain connects TRBV7-3 to TRBJ2-1, with D tentatively TRBD1 (5 bases). The germline CDR1 and CDR2 sequences are SGHTA and FQGTGA. Trimming took 0 bases from V and 7 from J, leaving 13 bases between them. The CDR3 is 15 amino acids. Written as DNA, the CDR3 is TGTGCCAGCAGCTTAACCAGGGAAAGTAGGAATGAGCAGTTCTTC. It specifies CASSLTRESRNEQFF.

This clone was observed a handful of times. The gene calls are TRBV4-1 and TRBJ2-7; the match to TRBD1 covers 7 bases. The germline V gene encodes CDR1 MGHRA and CDR2 YSYEKL. The CDR3 is 16 residues long. V shed 0 bases and J 3 bases; nucleotides not matched to a gene: 8. This CDR3 is CASSQELTGLNYEQYF. The DNA for the CDR3 is TGCGCCAGCAGCCAAGAACTGACAGGGCTCAACTACGAGCAGTACTTC.

As to this clone: Other DNA sequences from this sample encode an identical CDR3 as well. CDR3 residues: CASSSPGVSYEQYF. The CDR3 DNA is TGTGCCAGCAGTTCCCCGGGTGTTTCCTACGAGCAGTACTTC. V and J are TRBV28 and TRBJ2-7, with D unresolved. The germline gives CDR1 MDHEN, CDR2 SYDVKM. The CDR3 spans 14 residues. Trimming stripped 4 bases from V and 1 base from J, with 11 bases between.

The chain recombines TRBV5-1 with TRBJ1-4; D not certain. The CDR3 loop spans 14 amino acids. Deletions cut 0 bases from V and 4 bases from J, with 7 bases between. The germline gives CDR1 SGHRS, CDR2 YFSETQ. The CDR3, as DNA: TGCGCCAGCAGCTTGGATACGGGTAATGAAAAACTGTTTTTT. As protein: CASSLDTGNEKLFF.

This clone was seen once. The chain links TRBV18 to TRBJ2-5; 7 nucleotides match TRBD1. Trimming took 4 bases from V and 2 from J; bases not matched to a gene: 7. The V gene's germline CDR1 is KGHSH and CDR2 LQKENI. The CDR3 runs to 15 residues. This chain's CDR3 is CASSRSGTEQETQYF. For the CDR3, the DNA is TGTGCCAGCTCACGGTCCGGGACAGAACAAGAGACCCAGTACTTC.

The gene calls are TRBV11-3 and TRBJ2-3; 8 nucleotides line up with TRBD1. V shed 5 bases and J 7 bases; nucleotides not matched to a gene: 5. Germline CDR1 is SGHNT and CDR2 is YENEEA. The CDR3 spans 13 residues. The DNA for the CDR3 is TGTGCCAGCAGCACCGGACAGGGTAATACGCAGTATTTT. Translating it yields CASSTGQGNTQYF.

For this clone: This sample also contains other DNA sequences that code for the same CDR3. The CDR3, as DNA: TGTGCCAGCAGCTTGGGGGGGGTCTACAATGAGCAGTTCTTC. The encoded protein is CASSLGGVYNEQFF. V and J are TRBV5-4 and TRBJ2-1; perhaps TRBD2 as D (6 bases). Germline V CDR1 and CDR2: SGHNT, YYREEE (reference sequence). This CDR3 is built from 14 residues. V was shortened by 0 bases and J by 3 bases, with 7 bases between the two germline ends. Combining the CDR3 with reference TRBV5-4 and TRBJ2-1 gives the whole variable domain ETGVTQSPTHLIKTRGQQVTLRCSSQSGHNTVSWYQQALGQGPQFIFQYYREEENGRGNFPPRFSGLQFPNYSSELNVNALELDDSALYLCASSLGGVYNEQFFGPGTRLTVL.

In its sample, this clone was seen once. The V gene is TRBV19, the J gene TRBJ1-1, with D perhaps matching TRBD1 (5 bases). V lost 3 bases to trimming and J lost 0 bases, with 20 bases between them. Germline CDR1 is LNHDA and CDR2 is SQIVND (reference sequence). The CDR3 covers 18 residues. CDR3 protein: CASSILVGRALMNTEAFF. CDR3 nucleotide sequence: TGTGCCAGTAGTATTTTAGTGGGCAGGGCACTCATGAACACTGAAGCTTTCTTT.

The chain uses TRBV18 and TRBJ2-2, with D tentatively TRBD1 (5 bases). This CDR3 contains 16 residues. V lost 3 bases and J 0 bases, leaving 11 bases between the germline ends. Germline-derived CDR1 and CDR2 are KGHSH and LQKENI. CDR3 sequence (DNA): TGTGCCAGCTCACCCCAAGGGGCCGCGAACACCGGGGAGCTGTTTTTT. Amino acids: CASSPQGAANTGELFF.

V gene TRBV15 combines with J gene TRBJ1-5; D perhaps matches TRBD1 (6 bases). This CDR3 is built from 15 residues. Germline V gives CDR1 LNHNV, CDR2 YYDKDF (reference sequence). Deletions cut 1 base from V and 3 bases from J, with 10 bases between. The chain's CDR3 is CATSRGGQINQPQHF. The CDR3 coding sequence is TGTGCCACCAGCAGAGGGGGGCAGATCAATCAGCCCCAGCATTTT.

The chain recombines TRBV18 with TRBJ2-7, with TRBD2 matching 8 bases. Germline assignment: CDR1 KGHSH and CDR2 LQKENI. This CDR3 has 15 amino acids. Trimming took 3 bases from V and 5 from J; bases not matched to a gene: 9. CDR3: CASSPTAGDVHEQYF. The CDR3 DNA reads as TGTGCCAGCTCACCGACAGCGGGAGATGTCCACGAGCAGTACTTC.

This sequence joins TRBV9 and TRBJ2-3; 7 nucleotides match TRBD2. CDR3 length: 14 amino acids. Germline loops: CDR1 SGDLS, CDR2 YYNGEE. The J segment lost 8 bases and the V segment lost 2 bases, leaving 8 bases of the junction unmatched. The CDR3 here is CASSVEAGSATQYF. The CDR3 DNA follows: TGTGCCAGCAGCGTCGAAGCGGGGTCTGCTACGCAGTATTTT. The full variable domain, its missing parts supplied by reference TRBV9 and TRBJ2-3, is DSGVTQTPKHLITATGQRVTLRCSPRSGDLSVYWYQQSLDQGLQFLIQYYNGEERAKGNILERFSAQQFPDLHSELNLSSLELGDSALYFCASSVEAGSATQYFGPGTRLTVL.

This sequence joins TRBV7-3 and TRBJ2-3; 7 nucleotides align to TRBD2. This CDR3 is built from 14 residues. The V segment lost 2 bases and the J segment 2 bases; nucleotides outside the gene matches: 1. CDR1 is SGHTA, CDR2 FQGTGA, per germline. CDR3: CASSLAGDTDTQYF. In nucleotides, the CDR3 is TGTGCCAGCAGCTTAGCGGGGGACACAGATACGCAGTATTTT. The full variable domain, in which reference TRBV7-3 and TRBJ2-3 provide the parts outside the CDR3, is GAGVSQTPSNKVTEKGKYVELRCDPISGHTALYWYRQSLGQGPEFLIYFQGTGAADDSGLPNDRFFAVRPEGSVSTLKIQRTERGDSAVYLCASSLAGDTDTQYFGPGTRLTVL.

The rearrangement links TRBV25-1 to TRBJ2-3, with 10 positions matching TRBD2. The CDR3 spans 17 residues. Germline trimming cut 5 bases from V and 4 bases from J; bases unmatched to any gene: 12. The V gene's germline CDR1 is MGHDK and CDR2 SYGVNS. DNA of the CDR3: TGTGCCAGCAGTAGGGGAGGGCTAGCGGGAGTGGCAGATACGCAGTATTTT. This sequence encodes CASSRGGLAGVADTQYF.

The chain joins TRBV11-2 to TRBJ2-5; D is possibly TRBD2 (7 bases). From germline, CDR1 is SGHAT and CDR2 FQNNGV. Trimming removed 5 bases from V and 2 bases from J, with 9 bases in between. This CDR3 has 13 amino acids. CDR3 DNA sequence: TGTGCCAGCAGCCGGGGGGCTCAAGAGACCCAGTACTTC. It yields the protein CASSRGAQETQYF.

This clone appeared once. The chain employs TRBV28 and TRBJ2-5, with 11 bases fitting TRBD2. The tail of the sequence fits TRBJ2-7 better, so the J call may be wrong. The length of the CDR3 is 16 residues. CDR1 is MDHEN and CDR2 is SYDVKM in the germline V gene. CDR3 in amino acids: CASSSMGLAETYEQYF. The CDR3 nucleotides are TGTGCCAGCAGTTCGATGGGACTAGCGGAGACCTACGAGCAGTACTTC.

The gene calls are TRBV6-1 and TRBJ1-2, with D perhaps TRBD1 (6 bases). CDR3 size: 16 residues. Looked up from germline, CDR1 is MNHNS and CDR2 is SASEGT. Deletions cut 0 bases from V and 3 bases from J, with 14 bases between. The CDR3 nucleotides read TGTGCCAGCAGTGAAGCGCCGGGGGGGCAGGACTATGGCTACACCTTC. As protein: CASSEAPGGQDYGYTF.

This clone came up once. This chain connects TRBV2 to TRBJ2-7, with D maybe TRBD1 (6 bases). The germline CDR1 and CDR2 sequences are SNHLY and FYNNEI. CDR3 size: 12 residues. V lost 11 bases and J 2 bases, leaving 13 bases between the germline ends. CDR3 sequence reads: CACIQGPYEQYF. The DNA of the CDR3 is TGTGCCTGCATACAGGGCCCCTACGAGCAGTACTTC.

This clone occurred once. The chain uses TRBV9 and TRBJ1-4; the D gene is possibly TRBD1 (6 bases). The CDR3 sequence is 14 residues long. The ends were cut back, 7 bases at V and 6 bases at J, with 16 bases in the middle. Germline V gene sequence: CDR1 SGDLS, CDR2 YYNGEE. As DNA, the CDR3 is TGTGCCAGCTCCGCAGGGGTAGTGCATGAAAAACTGTTTTTT. Translated: CASSAGVVHEKLFF.

The CDR3 region is CASSWGLAGSDTQYF. The CDR3 nucleotides are TGCGCCAGCAGCTGGGGACTAGCGGGGTCAGATACGCAGTATTTT. The V gene is TRBV5-1, the J gene TRBJ2-3; 13 bases align to TRBD2. This CDR3 is built from 15 residues. Germline loops: CDR1 SGHRS, CDR2 YFSETQ. V lost 3 bases to trimming and J lost 4 bases; unmatched junction nucleotides: 2.